The rows below give T cell receptor beta chains drawn from one sample of a study of cytomegalovirus exposure and HLA in healthy donors. Profiled with immunoSEQ multiplex PCR; TCRdb holds only in-frame clones, not every one. The sample lists hundreds of thousands of clones, about nine tenths occurring once. Source material: PBMCs. Receptors originate from a young woman in good health and CMV-seronegative. Both conserved end residues are part of each CDR3. The D gene is left open where the match is weak. Size tells how often a clone was seen (once, few, many) or the class of an expanded clone, and some rows leave it out.

size	V	J	D	length	CDR3	DNA
.	TRBV6-1	TRBJ2-1	.	13	CASSKSGYNEQFF	TGTGCCAGCAGCAAAAGCGGCTACAATGAGCAGTTCTTC
.	TRBV15	TRBJ1-2	.	17	CATSRDSGTLANYGYTF	TGTGCCACCAGCAGAGATTCGGGGACTTTAGCTAACTATGGCTACACCTTC
.	TRBV5-4	TRBJ1-1	.	13	CASRGGSVTEAFF	TGTGCCAGCAGGGGAGGGTCGGTCACTGAAGCTTTCTTT
.	TRBV6-6	TRBJ2-5	.	14	CASSYSSGGETQYF	TGTGCCAGCAGTTACTCGTCCGGAGGGGAGACCCAGTACTTC
.	TRBV2	TRBJ2-7	.	13	CASRNSQFYEQYF	TGTGCCAGCAGAAACTCACAGTTCTACGAGCAGTACTTC
.	TRBV28	TRBJ2-7	.	14	CASSPSQVVYEQYF	TGTGCCAGCAGCCCCTCACAGGTAGTCTACGAGCAGTACTTC
.	TRBV6-1	TRBJ2-2	TRBD1	16	CASSDFDDRVAGELFF	TGTGCCAGCAGTGACTTCGACGACAGGGTCGCCGGGGAGCTGTTTTTT
few	TRBV2	TRBJ2-7	TRBD1	13	CASRGQGTYEQYF	TGTGCCAGCAGGGGACAGGGGACCTACGAGCAGTACTTC
.	TRBV25-1	TRBJ1-2	TRBD1	15	CASSSTGTGKDGYTF	TGTGCCAGCAGTTCGACCGGGACAGGGAAGGATGGCTACACCTTC
.	TRBV6-1	TRBJ1-1	.	13	CASSSIVGTEAFF	TGTGCCAGCAGCTCAATCGTCGGCACTGAAGCTTTCTTT
.	TRBV5-1	TRBJ2-1	TRBD2	14	CARSSGRVVNEQFF	TGCGCCAGGTCTAGCGGGAGGGTAGTCAATGAGCAGTTCTTC
.	TRBV5-1	TRBJ2-1	TRBD2	16	CASSLSPTSGGNEQFF	TGCGCCAGCAGCTTATCCCCGACTAGCGGGGGTAATGAGCAGTTCTTC
.	TRBV5-1	TRBJ2-3	.	15	CASSLERSITDTQYF	TGCGCCAGCAGCTTGGAGCGGAGTATCACAGATACGCAGTATTTT
once	TRBV28	TRBJ1-5	.	15	CASRVWGQGGQPQHF	TGTGCCAGCAGGGTATGGGGTCAAGGGGGTCAGCCCCAGCATTTT
once	TRBV6-5	TRBJ2-1	TRBD2	15	CASSYKRGAYNEQFF	TGTGCCAGCAGTTACAAGCGGGGAGCCTACAATGAGCAGTTCTTC
once	TRBV2	TRBJ2-1	.	16	CASSLMGAISYNEQFF	TGTGCCAGCAGTCTGATGGGGGCCATCTCCTACAATGAGCAGTTCTTC
.	TRBV6-5	TRBJ2-3	TRBD1	14	CASSRDRGLDTQYF	TGTGCCAGCAGTCGGGACAGGGGGTTAGATACGCAGTATTTT
.	TRBV27	TRBJ2-7	TRBD1	14	CASSWDRGRREQYF	TGTGCCAGCAGTTGGGACAGGGGGCGTCGCGAGCAGTACTTC
.	TRBV5-1	TRBJ1-1	TRBD1	14	CASSWDREVNGAFF	TGCGCCAGCAGCTGGGACAGGGAGGTAAATGGAGCTTTCTTT
.	TRBV28	TRBJ2-1	TRBD1	14	CASSSPGQVIVEFF	TGTGCCAGCAGTTCTCCGGGACAGGTAATCGTTGAGTTCTTC
.	TRBV6-1	TRBJ1-6	.	17	CASSEVSALSYNSPLHF	TGTGCCAGCAGTGAGGTTAGCGCACTCTCCTATAATTCACCCCTCCACTTT
.	TRBV7-6	TRBJ1-6	TRBD1	16	CASSLQGQGVSSPLHF	TGTGCCAGCAGCTTACAAGGACAGGGGGTTTCTTCACCCCTCCACTTT
.	TRBV5-1	TRBJ1-2	.	13	CASSLGGNYGYTF	TGCGCCAGCAGCTTGGGCGGTAACTATGGCTACACCTTC
once	TRBV29-1	TRBJ1-2	TRBD1	14	CSVVIGTGGYGYTF	TGCAGCGTTGTGATAGGGACAGGGGGGTATGGCTACACCTTC
.	TRBV5-1	TRBJ2-7	TRBD1	13	CASRTGTTYEQYF	TGCGCCAGCAGGACAGGGACGACCTACGAGCAGTACTTC
.	TRBV4-1	TRBJ1-1	.	14	CASSQPLRNTEAFF	TGCGCCAGCAGCCAACCACTAAGGAACACTGAAGCTTTCTTT
.	TRBV27	TRBJ2-5	.	18	CASLRGLHTLRVQETQYF	TGTGCCAGCCTCCGGGGACTCCATACTCTCCGAGTCCAAGAGACCCAGTACTTC
.	TRBV6-6	TRBJ1-5	.	12	CASSYSRKPFSF	TGTGCCAGCAGTTACTCGAGAAAGCCTTTTTCTTTT
.	TRBV2	TRBJ2-6	.	16	CASRGYGVAGANVLTF	TGTGCCAGCAGAGGATACGGGGTGGCGGGGGCCAACGTCCTGACTTTC
.	TRBV29-1	TRBJ2-1	TRBD2	14	CSPPGAGGRNEQFF	TGCAGCCCTCCCGGAGCGGGGGGGAGGAATGAGCAGTTCTTC
.	TRBV25-1	TRBJ2-2	TRBD1	16	CASSEFRTGDTGELFF	TGTGCCAGCAGTGAATTCCGGACAGGTGACACCGGGGAGCTGTTTTTT
few	TRBV14	TRBJ1-1	TRBD1	13	CASSRDRGTEAFF	TGTGCCAGCAGCCGGGACAGGGGCACTGAAGCTTTCTTT
.	TRBV19	TRBJ2-1	TRBD2	13	CASSTSGYNEQFF	TGTGCCAGTAGTACTAGCGGTTACAATGAGCAGTTCTTC
.	TRBV27	TRBJ2-7	.	14	CASSYGGQSYEQYF	TGTGCCAGCAGTTACGGAGGACAGTCCTACGAGCAGTACTTC
.	TRBV10-1	TRBJ2-1	TRBD2	18	CASGLTGTSGKDRNEQFF	TGCGCCAGCGGACTCACCGGGACTAGCGGGAAAGATAGGAATGAGCAGTTCTTC
.	TRBV14	TRBJ2-5	TRBD2	16	CASRPSGTSGSKTQYF	TGTGCCAGCCGCCCATCCGGGACTAGCGGGAGCAAGACCCAGTACTTC
.	TRBV4-2	TRBJ2-1	TRBD2	16	CASSHATSGGANEQFF	TGTGCCAGCAGCCATGCGACTAGCGGGGGGGCCAATGAGCAGTTCTTC
.	TRBV2	TRBJ2-5	.	17	CASREANFQRYQETQYF	TGTGCCAGCAGGGAAGCTAATTTTCAACGGTACCAAGAGACCCAGTACTTC
few	TRBV20-1	TRBJ1-3	.	11	CSADSGNTIYF	TGCAGTGCCGACTCAGGGAACACCATATATTTT
.	TRBV7-2	TRBJ2-7	TRBD2	13	CASRKSAGGEQYF	TGTGCCAGCAGAAAATCAGCGGGGGGCGAGCAGTACTTC
once	TRBV5-4	TRBJ2-7	.	13	CAIVNRETYEQYF	TGTGCCATCGTCAACCGGGAGACCTACGAGCAGTACTTC